These T cell receptor beta chains were read from a single sample in a study of cytomegalovirus exposure and HLA in healthy donors. Clones were sequenced by immunoSEQ multiplex PCR, and TCRdb holds only the in-frame ones, with some missing. The table records around 150,000 clones, around three quarters of them present only once. The material sequenced was PBMCs. These receptors came from a male donor in good health and CMV-seronegative. CDR3s include the opening cysteine and the closing phenylalanine or tryptophan.

v_call	j_call	cdr3_aa
TRBV30	TRBJ1-2	CAWDRGKLNYGYTF
TRBV11-2	TRBJ2-1	CASSLVAVGSYNEQFF
TRBV20-1	TRBJ2-5	CSARRGETQYF
TRBV5-4	TRBJ2-3	CASSSAGQGAKDTQYF
TRBV19	TRBJ2-3	CASSIGQRSTDTQYF
TRBV5-4	TRBJ2-3	CAVGQGGLAGVATDTQYF
TRBV11-2	TRBJ1-1	CASSSRPGHGNTEAFF
TRBV15	TRBJ2-7	CATSATGGGYEQYF
TRBV28	TRBJ2-6	CASSSAGDPGANVLTF
TRBV7-2	TRBJ1-5	CASSSQGDNQPQHF
TRBV4-3	TRBJ2-7	CASSQSVGTGGYEQYF
TRBV7-9	TRBJ2-3	CSSSLSGSSTDTQYF
TRBV10-1	TRBJ1-6	CASSEGGGHSPLHF
TRBV29-1	TRBJ2-7	CSAKTSASSYEQYF
TRBV14	TRBJ2-2	CASSKPGGTNTGELFF
TRBV5-5	TRBJ2-5	CASRPGTGWLEETQYF
TRBV6-1	TRBJ1-5	CASSEAGGWRSNQPQHF
TRBV9	.	CASSVGGSYEQYF
TRBV5-4	TRBJ2-7	CASSTPGTGGYEQYF
TRBV30	TRBJ1-5	CAWAREGNQPQHF
TRBV6-4	TRBJ2-7	CASREPRNRGSHEQYF
TRBV5-5	TRBJ1-1	CASSPEGTGAPFF
TRBV4-3	TRBJ2-1	CASSPGTSGRNEQFF
TRBV7-2	TRBJ2-7	CASSRLPISGSYEQYF
TRBV5-5	TRBJ1-5	CASSLTLAAYSNQPQHF
TRBV7-7	TRBJ1-1	CASSSDRNTEAFF
TRBV5-6	TRBJ2-7	CASSRTRDRHYEQYF
TRBV6-1	TRBJ1-6	CASSDRGSSPLHF
TRBV7-9	TRBJ2-2	CASSSLRQGAGELFF
TRBV5-1	TRBJ2-1	CASSLTSGVSSYNEQFF
TRBV9	TRBJ2-5	CASTREAGVGDGTQYF
TRBV28	TRBJ2-5	CASSLTGLQYF
TRBV4-1	TRBJ2-7	CASSQAEGVFGGGYEQYF
TRBV28	TRBJ2-7	CASTSGGESYEQYF
TRBV7-2	TRBJ1-3	CASSPRVTGNTIYF
TRBV18	TRBJ1-2	CASSLDRTYTF
TRBV10-3	TRBJ2-1	CAISGTGGRDEQFF
TRBV6-5	TRBJ2-7	CASSYSRGSAYEQYF
TRBV28	TRBJ2-2	CASSLAGTGGRVGELFF
TRBV2	TRBJ1-5	CASSDSYSNQPQHF
TRBV23-1	TRBJ2-4	CASTQEGPKNIQYF
TRBV7-2	TRBJ1-2	CASSFIPRQAYGYTF
TRBV7-3	TRBJ2-1	CASSLRTSGNNEQFF
TRBV4-1	TRBJ2-7	CASSQDGVSTSYEQYF
TRBV21-1	TRBJ2-5	CASSNGTSGTANGQETQYF
TRBV5-8	TRBJ2-7	CASSLSGGAYGQYF
TRBV9	TRBJ2-3	CASSVTSGSTDTQYF
TRBV28	TRBJ2-7	CASSSMTSGVLSSYEQYF
TRBV6-5	TRBJ2-7	CASSYRGLAAYEQYF